This TCR beta chain was found in a study of T cells after yellow fever vaccination. As for this clonotype: The antigen is unknown.

This CDR3 is built from 14 residues. CDR1 and CDR2 (germline): SGHAT, FQNNGV. J lost 3 bases, V lost 3 bases, and 1 base had no gene match. Via MiXCR, TCRdb re-called the 5' RACE reads, giving one row per CDR3 protein. The profile shows some 350,000 distinct CDR3 sequences, roughly 12% of them singletons. Study-wide results and limits: The study re-detected most primary-vaccination clones after the booster (nearly 97% CD4, around 90% CD8).

The sequencing used PBMCs, collected on the day of the first yellow fever vaccination. The TCR comes from a man in his late teens or twenties who received the YFV17D yellow fever vaccine. The rearrangement uses TRBV11-2 and TRBJ2-7; TRBD2 matches at 11 bases. The CDR3 DNA reads as TGTGCCAGCAGCTTCGGGACTAGCGGCTACGAGCAGTACGTC. Translation: CASSFGTSGYEQYV.